This T cell receptor (beta chain) was recovered during a study of blood T cell repertoires in COVID-19. Study overall: The United States, Italy and Spain provided the acute and convalescent COVID-19 samples. From T cells, B-cell-depleted T cells, or PBMCs came the material, which was cDNA or gDNA.

Using immunoSEQ multiplex PCR, the repertoire was profiled, and TCRdb retains in-frame clones only, with some absent. Found here are around 170,000 clones, roughly 90% of them singletons; the top ten hold 4%. The V segment lost 0 bases and the J segment 0 bases; nucleotides outside the gene matches: 8. The CDR3 loop spans 17 amino acids. Germline CDR1 is GTSNPN and CDR2 is SVGIG (reference sequence). V is TRBV30 and J is TRBJ2-5, with 9 bases fitting TRBD1. The specimen sequenced was peripheral blood. This TCR derives from a woman in her seventies with acute or convalescent COVID-19. CDR3 in DNA: TGTGCCTGGAGTGTACGAGGGACAGGGAGGTACCAAGAGACCCAGTACTTC. Its translation is CAWSVRGTGRYQETQYF.